The next 30 T cell receptor beta chains were all read from a single sample in a study of cytomegalovirus exposure and HLA in healthy donors. Primers included in the PCR were 60 Vbeta and 13 Jbeta primers. Sequencing used immunoSEQ multiplex PCR; TCRdb keeps in-frame clones, though not all of them. The sample records some 130,000 clones, around 77% being singletons. Sequencing was done on a sample of PBMCs. The receptors stem from a man in his forties or fifties in good health and CMV-seronegative.

This sequence joins TRBV10-3 and TRBJ2-3; possibly TRBD2 for D (6 bases). There are 16 residues in the CDR3. From germline, CDR1 is ENHRY and CDR2 SYGVKD. V gave up 0 bases and J gave up 3 bases, with 13 bases separating them. CDR3 sequence: CAISESSNGSTDTQYF. The CDR3 coding sequence is TGTGCCATCAGTGAGTCTTCTAACGGGAGTACAGATACGCAGTATTTT.

The rearrangement joins TRBV2 to TRBJ2-3; 8 bases are a match to TRBD2. CDR1 and CDR2 from the germline V gene are SNHLY and FYNNEI. This CDR3 comprises 14 residues. J was trimmed by 4 bases and V by 6 bases; bases with no gene match: 6. The DNA of the CDR3 is TGTGCCAGCAGGAGCGGGAGAGGGCCAGATACGCAGTATTTT. This translates into CASRSGRGPDTQYF.

The rearrangement links TRBV2 to TRBJ1-2, with D tentatively TRBD1 (5 bases). V lost 4 bases to trimming and J lost 10 bases, with 16 bases between them. CDR1 and CDR2 (germline): SNHLY, FYNNEI. This CDR3 has 13 residues. The CDR3 loop is CASSGGRLDFYTF. DNA for the CDR3: TGTGCCAGCAGTGGGGGCAGGCTAGACTTCTACACCTTC.

The chain uses TRBV2 and TRBJ1-3; no firm D call. Germline CDR1 and CDR2: SNHLY and FYNNEI. Trimming shortened V by 1 base and J by 0 bases, and 13 bases separated the two germline ends. CDR3 length: 17 residues. The CDR3 DNA is TGTGCCAGCAGTGAAGAGAGGAGTAGGAGCTCTGGAAACACCATATATTTT. Protein product: CASSEERSRSSGNTIYF.

The chain has TRBV29-1 and TRBJ2-7; TRBD2 agrees at 7 bases. Germline lookup yields CDR1 SQVTM and CDR2 ANQGSEA. This CDR3 contains 15 residues. J lost 2 bases, V lost 1 base, and 8 bases had no gene match. This CDR3 reads CSVEGSGMDPYEQYF. The CDR3 nucleotides are TGCAGCGTTGAAGGAAGCGGGATGGACCCCTACGAGCAGTACTTC.

With regard to this clone: A junction boundary mismatches the germline segment, possibly from a read error. The CDR3 nucleotides read TGTGCCAGCAGTCCGGGACTAGCGGGAGGGCCGGTCTTC. Its protein product is CASSPGLAGGPVF. The chain links TRBV28 to TRBJ2-1; 16 bases agree with TRBD2. The CDR3 runs 13 residues. Germline V gene data show CDR1 as MDHEN and CDR2 as SYDVKM.

V usage is TRBV5-1 and J usage is TRBJ2-3; 7 bases line up with TRBD1. The germline CDR1 and CDR2 sequences are SGHRS and YFSETQ. The CDR3 runs 18 residues. V lost 5 bases to trimming and J lost 0 bases; unmatched junction nucleotides: 15. CDR3 residues: CASRLHGQAAGSTDTQYF. DNA of the CDR3: TGCGCCAGCAGGTTGCATGGACAGGCGGCGGGTAGCACAGATACGCAGTATTTT.

This chain joins TRBV7-2 and TRBJ2-3; 12 bases are a match to TRBD2. This CDR3 has 16 residues. From germline, CDR1 is SGHTA and CDR2 FQGNSA. Trimming removed 4 bases from V and 2 bases from J; junction bases left unmatched: 4. The CDR3 nucleotides read TGTGCCAGCAGCTGGACTAGCGGGACCCTCACAGATACGCAGTATTTT. Protein product: CASSWTSGTLTDTQYF.

The chain has TRBV27 and TRBJ2-7; 11 bases are shared with TRBD2. J was trimmed by 7 bases and V by 2 bases; bases with no gene match: 13. The CDR3 is 17 amino acids. CDR1 and CDR2 (germline): MNHEY, SMNVEV (reference sequence). Here the CDR3 DNA reads TGTGCCAGCAGTTTAAAATCATCAGGACTAGCGGGTGTGGAGCAGTACTTC. This encodes CASSLKSSGLAGVEQYF.

This chain links TRBV5-1 with TRBJ2-5, with D perhaps TRBD1 (6 bases). The CDR3 has 13 residues. V was trimmed by 2 bases and J by 5 bases, leaving 10 bases between them. Germline V gives CDR1 SGHRS, CDR2 YFSETQ. This chain's CDR3 is CASSLQGEETQYF. The CDR3 region has the DNA TGCGCCAGCAGCTTACAGGGAGAGGAGACCCAGTACTTC.

J is TRBJ1-2 and V is TRBV6-1; TRBD1 matches at 9 bases. Germline V lookup: CDR1 MNHNS, CDR2 SASEGT. CDR3 length: 17 amino acids. J lost 5 bases, V lost 0 bases, and 10 bases had no gene match. DNA of the CDR3: TGTGCCAGCAGTGAAGCTTCCGTGGGACAGGGAATGTATGGCTACACCTTC. This sequence encodes CASSEASVGQGMYGYTF.

This clone has just one count. The chain combines TRBV27 with TRBJ2-7, with D perhaps matching TRBD2 (5 bases). This CDR3 spans 13 amino acids. In germline, CDR1 is MNHEY, CDR2 SMNVEV (reference sequence). Trimming left V 5 bases short and J 0 bases short, with 8 bases between. Here the CDR3 reads CASSSGLSYEQYF. The CDR3 DNA reads TGTGCCAGCAGTAGCGGCCTCTCCTACGAGCAGTACTTC.

This clone turned up a few times. This rearrangement joins TRBV14 to TRBJ1-5, with 8 bases matching TRBD1. The junction had 6 bases not matched to a gene; V was cut back by 5 bases and J by 3 bases. The length of the CDR3 is 15 residues. Germline CDR1 SGHDN, CDR2 FVKESK. The CDR3: CASSDDRGYNQPQHF. DNA for the CDR3: TGTGCCAGCAGCGATGACAGGGGATACAATCAGCCCCAGCATTTT. The full variable domain, in which reference TRBV14 and TRBJ1-5 provide the parts outside the CDR3, is EAGVTQFPSHSVIEKGQTVTLRCDPISGHDNLYWYRRVMGKEIKFLLHFVKESKQDESGMPNNRFLAERTGGTYSTLKVQPAELEDSGVYFCASSDDRGYNQPQHFGDGTRLSIL.

The V call is TRBV6-6, the J call TRBJ2-3; the match to TRBD2 covers 10 bases. In germline, CDR1 is MNHNY, CDR2 SVGAGI (reference sequence). With V trimmed by 5 bases and J by 4 bases, 9 bases remained unmatched. This CDR3 spans 16 amino acids. CDR3 in DNA: TGTGCCAGCAGTGGGACCGGGACTAGCGTCCCAGATACGCAGTATTTT. It specifies CASSGTGTSVPDTQYF.

The chain is built from TRBV7-9 and TRBJ2-5; TRBD2 matches at 8 bases. The V segment lost 4 bases and the J segment 2 bases; nucleotides outside the gene matches: 15. This CDR3 has 18 residues. The V gene's germline CDR1 is SEHNR and CDR2 FQNEAQ (reference sequence). CDR3 sequence reads: CASSSPLWREAYQETQYF. The CDR3 DNA reads TGTGCCAGCAGCTCCCCTCTTTGGCGGGAGGCGTATCAAGAGACCCAGTACTTC.

This clone was seen only once. The CDR3 reads CASSRTSGRSSYNEQFF. The CDR3 bases are TGTGCCAGCAGCCGAACTAGCGGACGAAGCTCCTACAATGAGCAGTTCTTC. The V call is TRBV7-3, the J call TRBJ2-1, with 8 bases identical to TRBD2. This CDR3 is 17 amino acids long. J lost 0 bases, V lost 5 bases, and 9 bases had no gene match. Germline V gives CDR1 SGHTA, CDR2 FQGTGA. Using reference TRBV7-3 and TRBJ2-1 for the parts outside the CDR3, the full variable domain is GAGVSQTPSNKVTEKGKYVELRCDPISGHTALYWYRQSLGQGPEFLIYFQGTGAADDSGLPNDRFFAVRPEGSVSTLKIQRTERGDSAVYLCASSRTSGRSSYNEQFFGPGTRLTVL.

The CDR3 is CSVGQGAFTEAFF. The CDR3, as DNA: TGCAGCGTGGGACAGGGGGCTTTCACTGAAGCTTTCTTT. The V gene is TRBV29-1, the J gene TRBJ1-1; 12 positions agree with TRBD1. Unmatched junction bases numbered 3, after V lost 6 bases and J lost 4 bases. Per the germline V gene, CDR1 is SQVTM and CDR2 is ANQGSEA. The CDR3 has 13 residues.

V is TRBV27 and J is TRBJ1-1, with 10 bases fitting TRBD1. The V gene's germline CDR1 is MNHEY and CDR2 SMNVEV (reference sequence). This CDR3 has 15 amino acids. The J segment lost 7 bases and the V segment lost 7 bases, leaving 12 bases of the junction unmatched. This chain's CDR3 is CASTSGTGAFVEAFF. Written as DNA, the CDR3 is TGTGCCAGCACCTCCGGGACAGGGGCGTTCGTTGAAGCTTTCTTT.

The chain joins TRBV5-1 to TRBJ2-4; 10 bases match TRBD2. J gave up 9 bases and V 3 bases, and 0 bases lay outside the gene matches. CDR3 size: 12 residues. The V gene's germline CDR1 is SGHRS and CDR2 YFSETQ. The CDR3 DNA follows: TGCGCCAGCAGCTCTAGCGGGAGCATTCAGTACTTC. Protein: CASSSSGSIQYF.

This chain joins TRBV2 and TRBJ1-4, with 11 bases identical to TRBD1. Germline assignment: CDR1 SNHLY and CDR2 FYNNEI. The J segment lost 8 bases and the V segment lost 6 bases, leaving 5 bases of the junction unmatched. This CDR3 has 14 amino acids. For the CDR3, the DNA is TGTGCCAGCAGGAGGACAGGGGGCGCGGAAAAACTGTTTTTT. Translating gives CASRRTGGAEKLFF.

The chain combines TRBV28 with TRBJ1-5; TRBD1 agrees at 10 bases. Per the germline V gene, CDR1 is MDHEN and CDR2 is SYDVKM. With V trimmed by 7 bases and J by 3 bases, 9 bases remained unmatched. The CDR3 has 16 amino acids. The CDR3 bases are TGTGCCAGCAAAACCCCGGGACAGGGGCTCAATCAGCCCCAGCATTTT. Residues: CASKTPGQGLNQPQHF.

The chain employs TRBV7-3 and TRBJ2-1; D might be TRBD2 (6 bases). Germline V gene sequence: CDR1 SGHTA, CDR2 FQGTGA. The V end lost 5 bases, the J end lost 3 bases, and 14 bases lay between the germline ends. This CDR3 has 15 residues. CDR3 nucleotides: TGTGCCAGCAGCCTTCGGGGGAGAGACTACAATGAGCAGTTCTTC. This translates into CASSLRGRDYNEQFF. The whole variable domain, remainder taken from reference TRBV7-3 and TRBJ2-1, is GAGVSQTPSNKVTEKGKYVELRCDPISGHTALYWYRQSLGQGPEFLIYFQGTGAADDSGLPNDRFFAVRPEGSVSTLKIQRTERGDSAVYLCASSLRGRDYNEQFFGPGTRLTVL.

This chain connects TRBV30 to TRBJ2-5, with 8 bases lining up with TRBD2. V was pared by 4 bases and J by 4 bases, with 5 bases of the junction left unmatched. This CDR3 spans 13 amino acids. Germline CDR1 and CDR2: GTSNPN and SVGIG (reference sequence). The CDR3 spells CAWTAAGVETQYF. In DNA form, the CDR3 reads TGTGCCTGGACTGCAGCGGGAGTAGAGACCCAGTACTTC. The entire variable domain, with the rest obtained from reference TRBV30 and TRBJ2-5, is as follows: SQTIHQWPATLVQPVGSPLSLECTVEGTSNPNLYWYRQAAGRGLQLLFYSVGIGQISSEVPQNLSASRPQDRQFILSSKKLLLSDSGFYLCAWTAAGVETQYFGPGTRLLVL.

In this sample, this clone turned up many times. The chain links TRBV30 to TRBJ1-2; TRBD1 matches at 10 bases. Germline V gene sequence: CDR1 GTSNPN, CDR2 SVGIG (reference sequence). The CDR3 sequence is 13 residues long. The ends lost 3 bases at V and 4 bases at J; junction bases unmatched: 2. The DNA for the CDR3 is TGTGCCTGGAGATGGACAGGGGGCTATGGCTACACCTTC. The encoded protein is CAWRWTGGYGYTF.

The chain has TRBV27 and TRBJ2-1, with 12 bases matching TRBD2. J gave up 2 bases and V 5 bases, and 10 bases lay outside the gene matches. CDR1 is MNHEY and CDR2 is SMNVEV in the germline V gene (reference sequence). The CDR3 length is 18 residues. The CDR3 DNA reads TGTGCCAGCAGTGCTATCGACGGGACTAGCGGGCCCTACAATGAGCAGTTCTTC. Protein sequence: CASSAIDGTSGPYNEQFF.

The chain is built from TRBV7-9 and TRBJ2-2, with D tentatively TRBD2 (5 bases). Germline V gene sequence: CDR1 SEHNR, CDR2 FQNEAQ (reference sequence). Trimming took 0 bases from V and 5 from J, leaving 7 bases between them. The CDR3 runs to 14 residues. DNA of the CDR3: TGTGCCAGCAGCTTAGCGGGGAGAACCGGGGAGCTGTTTTTT. Translating gives CASSLAGRTGELFF.

The chain carries TRBV5-1 and TRBJ2-2; 14 bases map to TRBD2. The CDR3 covers 15 residues. The V and J ends lost 4 bases and 6 bases, in that order; junction bases with no gene match: 2. Germline V gene data show CDR1 as SGHRS and CDR2 as YFSETQ. The CDR3 sequence: CASSGGLAGAGELFF. In DNA form, the CDR3 reads TGCGCCAGCAGCGGGGGACTAGCGGGAGCCGGGGAGCTGTTTTTT.

The J gene is TRBJ2-1, the V gene TRBV7-2, with 9 bases aligning to TRBD2. This CDR3 contains 16 residues. V shed 3 bases, J shed 3 bases, and the junction held 6 bases outside the gene matches. Germline CDR1 SGHTA, CDR2 FQGNSA. CDR3 region: CASSFGGRAGYNEQFF. The CDR3 DNA follows: TGTGCCAGCAGCTTTGGCGGGAGGGCCGGCTACAATGAGCAGTTCTTC.

The chain links TRBV18 to TRBJ2-7; D is possibly TRBD2 (6 bases). Germline V CDR1 and CDR2: KGHSH, LQKENI. This CDR3 spans 13 amino acids. Trimming took off 3 bases at V and 3 bases at J, with 9 bases between the two ends. DNA of the CDR3: TGTGCCAGCTCACCCGGGAGCCTCTACGAGCAGTACTTC. Its translation is CASSPGSLYEQYF.

Points on this clone: The junction departs from the called germline gene at one end, perhaps through a read error. V gene TRBV7-7 combines with J gene TRBJ2-5; TRBD2 aligns across 7 bases. CDR3 length equals 14 residues. The V gene's germline CDR1 is SSHAT and CDR2 FNYEAQ (reference sequence). The CDR3 nucleotides read TGTGCTAGCAGCACCGGACTCGGGGGGGAGACCCAGTACTTC. This gives the protein CASSTGLGGETQYF.